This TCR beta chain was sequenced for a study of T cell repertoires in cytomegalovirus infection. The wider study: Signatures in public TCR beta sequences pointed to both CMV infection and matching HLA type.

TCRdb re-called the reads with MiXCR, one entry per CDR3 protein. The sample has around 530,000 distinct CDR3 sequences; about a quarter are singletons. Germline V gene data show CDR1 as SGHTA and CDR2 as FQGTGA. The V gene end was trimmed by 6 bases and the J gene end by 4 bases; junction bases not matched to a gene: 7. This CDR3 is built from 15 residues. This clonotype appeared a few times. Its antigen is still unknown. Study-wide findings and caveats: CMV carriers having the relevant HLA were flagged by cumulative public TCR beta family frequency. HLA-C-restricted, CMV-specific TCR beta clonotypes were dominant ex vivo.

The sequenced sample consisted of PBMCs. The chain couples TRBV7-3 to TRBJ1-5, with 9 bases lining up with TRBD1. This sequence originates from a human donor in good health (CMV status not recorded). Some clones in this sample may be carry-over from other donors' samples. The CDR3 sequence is CASSLTGGENQPQHF. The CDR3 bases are TGTGCCAGCAGTCTAACAGGGGGCGAGAATCAGCCCCAGCATTTT.